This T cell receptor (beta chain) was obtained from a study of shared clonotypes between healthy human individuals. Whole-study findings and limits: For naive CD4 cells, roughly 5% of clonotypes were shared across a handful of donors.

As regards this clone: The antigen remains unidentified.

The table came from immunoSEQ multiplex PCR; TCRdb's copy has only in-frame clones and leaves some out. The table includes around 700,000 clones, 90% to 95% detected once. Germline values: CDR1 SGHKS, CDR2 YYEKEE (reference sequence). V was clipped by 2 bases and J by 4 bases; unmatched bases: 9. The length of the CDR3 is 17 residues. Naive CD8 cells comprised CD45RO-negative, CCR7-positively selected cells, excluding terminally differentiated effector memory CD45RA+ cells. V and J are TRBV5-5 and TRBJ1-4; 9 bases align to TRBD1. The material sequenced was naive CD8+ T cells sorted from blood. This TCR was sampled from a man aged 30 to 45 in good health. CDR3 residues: CASSFSQGAAVNEKLFF. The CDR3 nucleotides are TGTGCCAGCAGCTTCTCACAGGGGGCGGCCGTTAATGAAAAACTGTTTTTT. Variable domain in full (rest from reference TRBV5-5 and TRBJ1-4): DAGVTQSPTHLIKTRGQQVTLRCSPISGHKSVSWYQQVLGQGPQFIFQYYEKEERGRGNFPDRFSARQFPNYSSELNVNALLLGDSALYLCASSFSQGAAVNEKLFFGSGTQLSVL.